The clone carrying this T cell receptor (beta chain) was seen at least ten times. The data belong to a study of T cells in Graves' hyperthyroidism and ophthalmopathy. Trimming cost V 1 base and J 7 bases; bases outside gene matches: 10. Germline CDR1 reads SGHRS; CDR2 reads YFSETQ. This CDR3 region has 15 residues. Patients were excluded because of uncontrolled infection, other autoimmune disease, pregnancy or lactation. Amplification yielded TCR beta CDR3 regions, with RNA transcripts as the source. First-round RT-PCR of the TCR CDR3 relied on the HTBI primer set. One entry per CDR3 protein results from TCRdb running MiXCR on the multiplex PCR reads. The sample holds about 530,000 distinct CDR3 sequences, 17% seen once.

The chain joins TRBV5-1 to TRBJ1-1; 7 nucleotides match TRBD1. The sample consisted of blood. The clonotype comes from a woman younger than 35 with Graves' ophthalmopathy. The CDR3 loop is CASSLRPDRKNEAFF. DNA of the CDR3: TGCGCCAGCAGCTTGCGGCCGGACAGGAAGAATGAAGCTTTCTTT.